This TCR beta chain was recovered during a study of response to subunit inactivated influenza vaccine. Findings and caveats of the study: Few new T cells, the authors suggested, are recruited by each seasonal influenza vaccination.

Via MiXCR, TCRdb re-called the RT-PCR reads, giving one row per CDR3 protein. The repertoire holds 500,000 to 600,000 distinct CDR3 sequences, about 10% seen once, with roughly 10% in the top ten. This clonotype came up a few times. Its cognate antigen is unknown. This CDR3 spans 16 amino acids. With V trimmed by 2 bases and J by 7 bases, 8 bases remained unmatched. Germline V gene lookup returns CDR1 MNHEY and CDR2 SMNVEV (reference sequence). This sample comprised PBMCs from blood, obtained on the day of vaccination. The TCR was taken from a man over 45 who received an inactivated influenza vaccine. V and J are TRBV27 and TRBJ2-2; 9 bases are a match to TRBD1. CDR3 region: CASSLKGTGRGGELFF. As DNA, the CDR3 is TGTGCCAGCAGTTTAAAGGGGACAGGGAGAGGCGGGGAGCTGTTTTTT.